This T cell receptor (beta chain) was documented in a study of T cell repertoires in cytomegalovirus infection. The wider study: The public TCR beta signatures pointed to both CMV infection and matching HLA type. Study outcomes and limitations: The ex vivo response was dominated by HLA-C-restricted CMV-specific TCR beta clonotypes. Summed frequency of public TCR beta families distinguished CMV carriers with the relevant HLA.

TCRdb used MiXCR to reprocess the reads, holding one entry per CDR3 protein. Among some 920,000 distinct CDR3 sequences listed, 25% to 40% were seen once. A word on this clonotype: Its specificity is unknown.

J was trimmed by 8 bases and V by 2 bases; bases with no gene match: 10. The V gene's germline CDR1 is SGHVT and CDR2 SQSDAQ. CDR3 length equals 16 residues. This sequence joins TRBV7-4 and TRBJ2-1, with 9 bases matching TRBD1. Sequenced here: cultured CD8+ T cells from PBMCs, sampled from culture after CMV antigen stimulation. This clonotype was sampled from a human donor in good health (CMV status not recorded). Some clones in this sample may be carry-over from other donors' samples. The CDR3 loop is CASSLPRQGVEDEQFF. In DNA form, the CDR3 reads TGTGCCAGCAGCTTACCCCGACAGGGGGTTGAGGATGAGCAGTTCTTC.